One and the same sample provided the 23 T cell receptor beta chains below, sequenced in a study of cytomegalovirus exposure and HLA in healthy donors. The PCR was carried out with 60 Vbeta primers and 13 Jbeta primers. Measured with immunoSEQ multiplex PCR; TCRdb has only the in-frame clones, and not every one. The sample gives roughly 150,000 clones, around 80% of which show up once; 2.2% is in the top ten. Sequenced material: PBMCs. The receptor set was obtained from a young man in good health and CMV-seronegative.

V is TRBV5-4 and J is TRBJ2-7, with D tentatively TRBD1 (7 bases). From germline, CDR1 is SGHNT and CDR2 YYREEE (reference sequence). The CDR3 consists of 14 residues. V dropped 6 bases and J dropped 6 bases, with 19 bases sitting between them. This CDR3 is CASTPSDREAEQYF. CDR3 DNA sequence: TGTGCCAGCACCCCGTCAGACAGGGAGGCCGAGCAGTACTTC.

This clone came up a few times. V and J are TRBV18 and TRBJ2-1, with a possible D match to TRBD2 (5 bases). The CDR3 runs to 13 residues. Germline lookup yields CDR1 KGHSH and CDR2 LQKENI. V lost 3 bases and J 7 bases, leaving 10 bases between the germline ends. CDR3 loop: CASSPRRGNEQFF. CDR3 DNA: TGTGCCAGCTCACCGCGGAGAGGGAATGAGCAGTTCTTC.

The chain combines TRBV29-1 with TRBJ2-1; 7 nucleotides line up with TRBD2. V gave up 3 bases and J gave up 4 bases; unmatched junction bases: 6. The CDR3 contains 14 residues. Per germline, CDR1 SQVTM and CDR2 ANQGSEA. The CDR3 is CSVEGGSSYNEQFF. The DNA for the CDR3 is TGCAGCGTTGAGGGCGGGAGTTCGTACAATGAGCAGTTCTTC.

The chain recombines TRBV6-5 with TRBJ2-7; 9 bases agree with TRBD2. Germline trimming cut 2 bases from V and 2 bases from J; bases unmatched to any gene: 4. In germline, CDR1 is MNHEY, CDR2 SVGAGI. This CDR3 contains 15 residues. CDR3 bases: TGTGCCAGCAGTTACGTGACTAGCGGCCCCTACGAGCAGTACTTC. Translation gives CASSYVTSGPYEQYF.

This clone was picked up one time. The V and J genes are TRBV19 and TRBJ2-1; tentative D call: TRBD2 (7 bases). Germline CDR1 is LNHDA and CDR2 is SQIVND (reference sequence). With 4 bases removed from V and 4 bases from J, the gap between germline ends came to 14 bases. There are 15 residues in the CDR3. This CDR3 reads CASSTGEGGYNEQFF. CDR3 sequence (DNA): TGTGCCAGTAGTACGGGAGAGGGGGGGTACAATGAGCAGTTCTTC.

The chain couples TRBV5-4 to TRBJ1-2, with TRBD1 matching over 9 bases. The CDR3 loop spans 15 amino acids. In germline, CDR1 is SGHNT, CDR2 YYREEE (reference sequence). Trimming took 6 bases from V and 2 from J; bases not matched to a gene: 8. This CDR3 reads CASTIRTGENYGYTF. In nucleotides, the CDR3 is TGTGCCAGCACCATTAGGACAGGGGAAAACTATGGCTACACCTTC.

The rearrangement joins TRBV5-1 to TRBJ1-1; 8 bases match TRBD1. The CDR3 has 15 residues. V shed 2 bases and J 5 bases; nucleotides not matched to a gene: 8. Germline values: CDR1 SGHRS, CDR2 YFSETQ. CDR3 amino acids: CASSLGQGLFTEAFF. CDR3 coding DNA: TGCGCCAGCAGCTTAGGACAGGGCTTATTTACTGAAGCTTTCTTT.

This chain links TRBV28 with TRBJ2-2; 12 positions match TRBD1. CDR3 length: 18 amino acids. The junction had 13 bases not matched to a gene; V was cut back by 5 bases and J by 6 bases. CDR1 is MDHEN and CDR2 is SYDVKM in the germline V gene. CDR3 in DNA: TGTGCCAGCAGTGCACCCGGGACAGGGGGCGCGTTGGCCGGGGAGCTGTTTTTT. This translates into CASSAPGTGGALAGELFF.

This sequence joins TRBV5-6 and TRBJ1-2, with 10 nucleotides matching TRBD1. J gave up 7 bases and V 4 bases, and 4 bases lay outside the gene matches. This CDR3 has 13 residues. Germline CDR1 SGHDT, CDR2 YYEEEE. The CDR3 spells CASSLDRGLGYTF. The CDR3 DNA reads TGTGCCAGCAGCCTAGACAGGGGGCTTGGCTACACCTTC. The complete variable domain, with remaining parts taken from reference TRBV5-6 and TRBJ1-2, reads DAGVTQSPTHLIKTRGQQVTLRCSPKSGHDTVSWYQQALGQGPQFIFQYYEEEERQRGNFPDRFSGHQFPNYSSELNVNALLLGDSALYLCASSLDRGLGYTFGSGTRLTVV.

V is TRBV6-1 and J is TRBJ2-1; D is perhaps TRBD2 (6 bases). Germline V gene data show CDR1 as MNHNS and CDR2 as SASEGT. Trimming shortened V by 4 bases and J by 4 bases, and 17 bases separated the two germline ends. This CDR3 is 16 amino acids long. Written as DNA, the CDR3 is TGTGCCAGCAGTGTTCCCACGGGAGAATGGTACAATGAGCAGTTCTTC. This sequence encodes CASSVPTGEWYNEQFF.

The table lists this clone with a few counts. This rearrangement joins TRBV6-1 to TRBJ1-2, with unresolved D. There are 14 residues in the CDR3. V lost 2 bases and J lost 4, with 11 bases in between. The germline V gene has CDR1 MNHNS and CDR2 SASEGT. The CDR3 DNA reads as TGTGCCAGCAGTGAAAGCTGGCGCGGCTATGGCTACACCTTC. Its protein is CASSESWRGYGYTF.

V is TRBV28 and J is TRBJ1-1, with TRBD1 matching 7 bases. The CDR3 sequence is 13 residues long. Germline V lookup: CDR1 MDHEN, CDR2 SYDVKM. The trim removed 6 bases at V and 4 bases at J, leaving 5 bases unmatched. The CDR3 DNA sequence: TGTGCCAGCAGAACGGACAGGTTCACTGAAGCTTTCTTT. As protein: CASRTDRFTEAFF.

The chain couples TRBV18 to TRBJ2-4; D unclear. Germline CDR1 and CDR2: KGHSH and LQKENI. The ends were cut back, 0 bases at V and 2 bases at J, with 5 bases in the middle. CDR3 size: 14 residues. The CDR3 sequence: CASSPPSSKNIQYF. CDR3 nucleotides: TGTGCCAGCTCACCACCCAGTTCCAAAAACATTCAGTACTTC.

This chain connects TRBV19 to TRBJ2-7; a possible D gene is TRBD1 (8 bases). CDR3 length: 15 residues. Trimming removed 4 bases at V and 5 bases at J, with 18 bases between. The germline V gene encodes CDR1 LNHDA and CDR2 SQIVND (reference sequence). CDR3 nucleotide sequence: TGTGCCAGTAGTACCGGACAGGGAGGGCTGCACGAGCAGTACTTC. Its translation is CASSTGQGGLHEQYF.

This chain uses TRBV5-4 with TRBJ1-3; the match to TRBD1 covers 7 bases. CDR3 length equals 15 residues. V shed 4 bases, J shed 4 bases, and the junction held 8 bases outside the gene matches. The germline gives CDR1 SGHNT, CDR2 YYREEE (reference sequence). The DNA of the CDR3 is TGTGCCAGCAGCGAACAGGGGCTGGAAGGAAACACCATATATTTT. Translation gives CASSEQGLEGNTIYF.

This clone has more than one count but fewer than ten. The chain uses TRBV4-3 and TRBJ1-6; D perhaps matches TRBD1 (5 bases). The CDR3 spans 16 residues. The V gene lost 3 bases and the J gene lost 0 bases, with 9 bases spanning the gap. Germline CDR1 reads LGHNA; CDR2 reads YSLEER. The CDR3 protein is CASSQTASSYNSPLHF. The CDR3 DNA sequence: TGCGCCAGCAGCCAGACAGCAAGCTCCTATAATTCACCCCTCCACTTT.

The rearrangement joins TRBV5-4 to TRBJ2-5, with a possible D match to TRBD2 (5 bases). CDR1 is SGHNT and CDR2 is YYREEE in the germline V gene (reference sequence). This CDR3 has 14 residues. The V and J ends lost 4 bases and 5 bases respectively, with 15 bases between them. CDR3 residues: CASSPTEERETQYF. The CDR3 DNA sequence: TGTGCCAGCAGCCCGACGGAGGAGCGGGAGACCCAGTACTTC.

The chain recombines TRBV19 with TRBJ1-5, with D possibly TRBD1 on 5 matching bases. This CDR3 spans 16 amino acids. V was trimmed by 3 bases and J by 2 bases, leaving 14 bases between them. CDR1 is LNHDA and CDR2 is SQIVND in the germline V gene (reference sequence). The CDR3 protein is CASSIWGQGGNQPQHF. As DNA, the CDR3 is TGTGCCAGTAGTATCTGGGGCCAGGGTGGCAATCAGCCCCAGCATTTT. Together with reference TRBV19 and TRBJ1-5, the CDR3 gives the full variable domain: DGGITQSPKYLFRKEGQNVTLSCEQNLNHDAMYWYRQDPGQGLRLIYYSQIVNDFQKGDIAEGYSVSREKKESFPLTVTSAQKNPTAFYLCASSIWGQGGNQPQHFGDGTRLSIL.

In this sample, this clone turned up a few times. The chain has TRBV19 and TRBJ1-4; possible D gene TRBD1, 5 bases. The V gene's germline CDR1 is LNHDA and CDR2 SQIVND (reference sequence). The CDR3 has 14 amino acids. The V gene lost 6 bases and the J gene lost 8 bases, with 16 bases spanning the gap. CDR3 residues: CASSRQPRGEKLFF. As DNA, the CDR3 is TGTGCCAGTAGCCGACAGCCTCGTGGGGAAAAACTGTTTTTT.

The CDR3 spells CASIRGTGNTIYF. CDR3 sequence (DNA): TGTGCCAGCATCCGGGGGACTGGAAACACCATATATTTT. This rearrangement joins TRBV28 to TRBJ1-3, with D perhaps matching TRBD1 (5 bases). Germline CDR1 and CDR2: MDHEN and SYDVKM. Between the trimmed V and J ends, which lost 7 bases and 2 bases, there was a span of 9 bases. The length of the CDR3 is 13 residues. Using reference TRBV28 and TRBJ1-3 for the parts outside the CDR3, the full variable domain is DVKVTQSSRYLVKRTGEKVFLECVQDMDHENMFWYRQDPGLGLRLIYFSYDVKMKEKGDIPEGYSVSREKKERFSLILESASTNQTSMYLCASIRGTGNTIYFGEGSWLTVV.

CDR3 region: CASSPGTGAEQYF. CDR3 coding DNA: TGTGCCAGCTCACCAGGTACAGGGGCCGAGCAGTACTTC. V is TRBV18 and J is TRBJ2-7, with 7 bases lining up with TRBD1. Trimming took 2 bases from V and 6 from J; bases not matched to a gene: 4. From germline, CDR1 is KGHSH and CDR2 LQKENI. The CDR3 is made up of 13 amino acids.

CDR3: CASSLEREGSYNEQFF. CDR3 nucleotide sequence: TGTGCCAGCAGTTTAGAGCGGGAGGGGTCCTACAATGAGCAGTTCTTC. The chain links TRBV27 to TRBJ2-1, with 10 bases that match TRBD2. The CDR3 contains 16 residues. The V and J ends lost 2 bases and 1 base, in that order; junction bases with no gene match: 2. CDR1 and CDR2 from the germline V gene are MNHEY and SMNVEV (reference sequence).

The chain links TRBV5-1 to TRBJ1-1; D is uncertain. Germline V lookup: CDR1 SGHRS, CDR2 YFSETQ. This CDR3 region has 15 residues. The ends were cut back, 4 bases at V and 3 bases at J, with 16 bases in the middle. The CDR3, as DNA: TGCGCCAGCAGCCCGAGACCCGGGCGGGACACTGAAGCTTTCTTT. The encoded protein is CASSPRPGRDTEAFF.